The 2 T cell receptor beta chains listed next were all sequenced from one sample in a study of cytomegalovirus exposure and HLA in healthy donors (dated by TCRdb to the late 2010s). The library was made by the immunoSEQ multiplex PCR assay. The multiplex PCR relied on a mix of 60 forward primers for TCR Vbeta segments and 13 reverse primers for TCR Jbeta segments. Not all clones reach the TCRdb copy of this immuneACCESS table, which keeps in-frame sequences only. Checked studies attribute under half of the gap to unresolved V genes and leave the rest unexplained. The sample yields approximately 140,000 clones; approximately 83% were counted once. The ten top clones hold roughly 4.5% of the sample. Input material: PBMCs. These receptors all stem from a middle-aged man in good health and CMV-seropositive.

Within the sample, this clone is medium-sized. The CDR3 nucleotides read TGTGCCAGCAGCTGGGGACAGGGGAAATACAATGAGCAGTTCTTC. It specifies CASSWGQGKYNEQFF. The chain combines TRBV13 with TRBJ2-1; 10 bases agree with TRBD1. Looked up from germline, CDR1 is PRHDT and CDR2 is FYEKMQ (reference sequence). Losses at the gene ends were 4 bases for V and 4 bases for J; bases not matched to a gene: 4. The CDR3 loop spans 15 amino acids.

V gene TRBV10-3 combines with J gene TRBJ1-1; 12 bases align to TRBD1. Germline trimming cut 5 bases from V and 6 bases from J; bases unmatched to any gene: 7. Germline V gives CDR1 ENHRY, CDR2 SYGVKD. The CDR3 spans 15 residues. CDR3 coding DNA: TGTGCCATCAGTCCCGGGACAGGGGGCAACTCTGAAGCTTTCTTT. Amino acid sequence: CAISPGTGGNSEAFF.